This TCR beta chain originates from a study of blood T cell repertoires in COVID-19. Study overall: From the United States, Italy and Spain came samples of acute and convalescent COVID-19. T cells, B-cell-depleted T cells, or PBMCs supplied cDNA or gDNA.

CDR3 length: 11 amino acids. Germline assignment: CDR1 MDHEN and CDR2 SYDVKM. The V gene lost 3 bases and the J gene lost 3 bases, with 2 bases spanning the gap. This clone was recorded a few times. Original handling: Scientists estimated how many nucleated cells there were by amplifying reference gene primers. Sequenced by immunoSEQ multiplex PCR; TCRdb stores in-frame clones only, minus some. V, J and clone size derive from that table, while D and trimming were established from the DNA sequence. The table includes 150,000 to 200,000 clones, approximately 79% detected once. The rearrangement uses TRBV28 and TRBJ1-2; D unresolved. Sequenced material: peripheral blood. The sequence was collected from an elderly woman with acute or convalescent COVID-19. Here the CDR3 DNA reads TGTGCCAGCAGTTTCGACTATGGCTACACCTTC. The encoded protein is CASSFDYGYTF.